This TCR beta chain comes out of a study of cytomegalovirus exposure and HLA in healthy donors. The overall study: The early release's HLA-typed donors yielded 65 million to 85 million unique TCRs. Whole-study findings and limits: Later genetic work tied a missense DCLRE1C variant to beta-chain V and J trimming. Reportedly, TCR beta sequences accurately predicted HLA-A and HLA-B alleles in most subjects. Certain indistinguishable V segments, among them TRBV6-2 and TRBV6-3, were excluded.

The primer mix had 60 Vbeta and 13 Jbeta primers. Method: immunoSEQ multiplex PCR; TCRdb's copy keeps in-frame clones and lacks some. The sample holds 200,000 to 250,000 clones, 75% to 85% seen once. Note on this clone: Its antigen is not known.

Germline-derived CDR1 and CDR2 are MDHEN and SYDVKM. The CDR3 is 15 amino acids. The TCR originated in a woman in her thirties or forties in good health and CMV-seronegative. Sequencing used PBMCs. The V call is TRBV28, the J call TRBJ2-5, with D unresolved. The J call may be wrong; the DNA end is better matched by TRBJ2-7. The CDR3 protein is CASSTIGLSSYEQYF. As DNA, the CDR3 is TGTGCCAGCAGTACGATTGGGCTAAGCTCCTACGAGCAGTACTTC.